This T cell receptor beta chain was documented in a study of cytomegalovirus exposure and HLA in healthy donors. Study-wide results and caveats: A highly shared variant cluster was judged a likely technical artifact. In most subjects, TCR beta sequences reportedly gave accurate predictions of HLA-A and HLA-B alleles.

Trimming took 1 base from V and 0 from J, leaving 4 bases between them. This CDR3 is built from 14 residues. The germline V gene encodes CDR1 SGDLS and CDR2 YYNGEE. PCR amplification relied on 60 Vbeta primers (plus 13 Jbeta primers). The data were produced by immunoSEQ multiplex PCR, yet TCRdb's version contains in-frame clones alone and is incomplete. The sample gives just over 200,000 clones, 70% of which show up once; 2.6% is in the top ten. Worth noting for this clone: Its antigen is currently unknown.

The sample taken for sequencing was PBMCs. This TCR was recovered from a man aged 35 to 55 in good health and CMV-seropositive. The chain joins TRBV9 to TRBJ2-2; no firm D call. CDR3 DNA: TGTGCCAGCAGCGTACGAGCGAACACCGGGGAGCTGTTTTTT. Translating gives CASSVRANTGELFF.